The 28 T cell receptor beta chains below come from one sample, sequenced in a study of T cells after yellow fever vaccination. TCRdb re-derived calls from the 5' RACE reads in MiXCR, one entry per CDR3 protein. The sample contains roughly 30,000 distinct CDR3 sequences, over 9.5% of which appear only once. The sequences come from PBMCs, either bulk or a sorted T-cell subset (CD4+, CD8+, memory, or dextramer-sorted; not recorded which), collected roughly 15 days after the first yellow fever vaccination. These receptors came from a man aged 18 to 29 who received the YFV17D yellow fever vaccine.

This clonotype has ten or more counts. The chain is built from TRBV6-5 and TRBJ2-7; no clear D gene. The CDR3 extends over 11 amino acids. Per the germline V gene, CDR1 is MNHEY and CDR2 is SVGAGI. Trimming pared 5 bases from V and 6 bases from J, leaving 8 bases between. The CDR3: CASSIWFEQYV. The CDR3 bases are TGTGCCAGCAGTATATGGTTCGAGCAGTACGTC.

A remark on this clonotype: A much larger clone lies a single base off, so this may be a read error. This rearrangement joins TRBV12-3 or TRBV12-4 to TRBJ1-5; perhaps TRBD1 as D (5 bases). V lost 7 bases to trimming and J lost 7 bases, with 14 bases between them. CDR3 length: 13 residues. The CDR3 coding sequence is TGTGCCAGCACCGGTAAGGGGAGCCAGCCCCAGCATTTT. Its translation: CASTGKGSQPQHF.

This clonotype was detected ten times or more. This chain joins TRBV6-5 and TRBJ1-4; D ambiguous. In germline, CDR1 is MNHEY, CDR2 SVGAGI. The CDR3 runs 14 residues. V was pared by 2 bases and J by 6 bases, with 10 bases between. Here the CDR3 DNA reads TGTGCCAGCAGTTACCAGCTTAGAGATGAAAAACTGTTTTTT. As protein: CASSYQLRDEKLFF.

This clonotype occurred many times. CDR3 nucleotide sequence: TGCGCCAGCAGCCCGTCACTAGCGACCGAGACCCAGTACTTC. It yields the protein CASSPSLATETQYF. The rearrangement links TRBV4-3 to TRBJ2-5, with 7 bases identical to TRBD2. Germline loops: CDR1 LGHNA, CDR2 YSLEER. The CDR3 runs 14 residues. The ends lost 4 bases at V and 5 bases at J; junction bases unmatched: 7.

This clonotype was detected many times. The rearrangement joins TRBV20-1 to TRBJ2-7; TRBD2 agrees at 7 bases. Germline-derived CDR1 and CDR2 are DFQATT and SNEGSKA (reference sequence). Trimming took 6 bases from V and 2 from J; bases not matched to a gene: 1. CDR3 size: 11 residues. The DNA of the CDR3 is TGCAGTGCCGGGGGGACCTACGAGCAGTACGTC. This translates into CSAGGTYEQYV.

This clonotype was observed a single time. It may be a read error: a sequence one base away is much more abundant. The CDR3 coding sequence is TGCGCCAGCAGCCTCCAGGGGGACGGGGAGACCCAGTACTTC. Protein sequence: CASSLQGDGETQYF. This chain uses TRBV5-1 with TRBJ2-5, with TRBD1 matching 7 bases. Germline V gene sequence: CDR1 SGHRS, CDR2 YFSETQ. The CDR3 has 14 amino acids. V was pared by 4 bases and J by 5 bases, with 8 bases of the junction left unmatched.

This clonotype was found many times. The rearrangement joins TRBV4-3 to TRBJ1-5; the D is unclear. Deletions cut 0 bases from V and 6 bases from J, with 3 bases between. Germline values: CDR1 LGHNA, CDR2 YSLEER. The CDR3 is 12 residues long. CDR3: CASSQEGQPQHF. The CDR3 DNA is TGCGCCAGCAGCCAAGAGGGTCAGCCCCAGCATTTT.

This clonotype was observed many times. V is TRBV7-2 and J is TRBJ2-3; D possibly corresponds to TRBD2 (6 bases). Trimming shortened V by 1 base and J by 0 bases, and 11 bases separated the two germline ends. The CDR3 runs to 16 residues. CDR1 is SGHTA and CDR2 is FQGNSA in the germline V gene. The CDR3 nucleotides read TGTGCCAGCAGCTTAGTGGCGGGGTTGAGCACAGATACGCAGTATTTT. Translated: CASSLVAGLSTDTQYF.

Ten or more counts support this clonotype. The chain recombines TRBV5-1 with TRBJ2-5; D gene ambiguous. The germline V gene encodes CDR1 SGHRS and CDR2 YFSETQ. Trimming took off 2 bases at V and 2 bases at J, with 13 bases between the two ends. This CDR3 is built from 15 residues. The CDR3 protein is CASSLGSVSQETQYF. In DNA, the CDR3 is TGCGCCAGCAGCTTAGGATCAGTCTCGCAAGAGACCCAGTACTTC.

Of note for this clonotype: This may be a read error: a much more frequent sequence differs by one nucleotide. The genes are TRBV7-2 and TRBJ2-3, with a weak D call TRBD2 (5 bases). Germline CDR1 and CDR2: SGHTA and FQGNSA. The length of the CDR3 is 16 residues. The CDR3 sequence is CVSSPILGGLGDTQYF. In DNA, the CDR3 is TGTGTCAGCAGCCCTATCCTAGGAGGTCTGGGAGATACGCAGTATTTT.

Ten or more counts support this clonotype. The CDR3 protein is CASSQSRGSDTGELFF. CDR3 sequence (DNA): TGTGCCAGCAGCCAATCCAGGGGGTCGGACACCGGGGAGCTGTTTTTT. The rearrangement joins TRBV5-4 to TRBJ2-2; 7 bases map to TRBD1. Trimming cost V 4 bases and J 3 bases; bases outside gene matches: 9. CDR3 length equals 16 residues. Germline CDR1 is SGHNT and CDR2 is YYREEE (reference sequence). The variable domain in full, with the rest retrieved from reference TRBV5-4 and TRBJ2-2, is ETGVTQSPTHLIKTRGQQVTLRCSSQSGHNTVSWYQQALGQGPQFIFQYYREEENGRGNFPPRFSGLQFPNYSSELNVNALELDDSALYLCASSQSRGSDTGELFFGEGSRLTVL.

This clonotype has at least ten counts. The chain has TRBV7-2 and TRBJ2-7; unclear D gene. Germline CDR1 is SGHTA and CDR2 is FQGNSA. This CDR3 has 14 amino acids. V shed 6 bases and J shed 0 bases, with 12 bases lying between them. CDR3 sequence: CASSAHSISYEQYV. The CDR3 nucleotides are TGTGCCAGCAGTGCCCACAGCATCTCCTACGAGCAGTACGTC.

This clonotype came up many times. This chain uses TRBV7-9 with TRBJ1-2; 8 bases align to TRBD1. Germline CDR1 reads SEHNR; CDR2 reads FQNEAQ (reference sequence). Trimming cost V 7 bases and J 5 bases; bases outside gene matches: 3. The CDR3 has 12 residues. The CDR3: CASNNRGYGYTF. The CDR3 DNA reads TGTGCCAGCAACAACAGGGGGTATGGCTACACCTTC.

This clonotype was counted ten times or more. The chain combines TRBV19 with TRBJ1-3; the D gene is possibly TRBD1 (5 bases). The length of the CDR3 is 15 residues. From germline, CDR1 is LNHDA and CDR2 SQIVND (reference sequence). V was clipped by 3 bases and J by 1 base, with 10 bases between them. In nucleotides, the CDR3 is TGTGCCAGTAGTATTATCGAGGGGTCTGGAAACACCATATATTTT. This translates into CASSIIEGSGNTIYF.

This clonotype was observed a few times. This chain uses TRBV19 with TRBJ2-3; D ambiguous. The DNA end favors TRBJ1-5, so the J call may be wrong. CDR1 LNHDA and CDR2 SQIVND come from the germline V gene (reference sequence). The CDR3 has 17 amino acids. CDR3 sequence: CATSARRTSGERDTQHF. For the CDR3, the DNA is TGTGCTACCTCTGCCCGTCGGACTAGCGGGGAGCGGGATACGCAGCATTTT.

This clonotype was counted ten times or more. The rearrangement links TRBV6-1 to TRBJ1-3, with D perhaps matching TRBD1 (6 bases). Looked up from germline, CDR1 is MNHNS and CDR2 is SASEGT. Between the trimmed V and J ends, which lost 3 bases and 0 bases, there was a span of 12 bases. There are 16 residues in the CDR3. CDR3 bases: TGTGCCAGCAGTGACCCCGGGACACCCTCTGGAAACACCATATATTTT. It is translated as CASSDPGTPSGNTIYF.

With respect to this clonotype: Being one base from a much bigger clone, this may be a read error. The chain is built from TRBV2 and TRBJ2-5, with 8 nucleotides matching TRBD2. J lost 1 base, V lost 9 bases, and 7 bases had no gene match. This CDR3 is built from 14 residues. Germline CDR1 and CDR2: SNHLY and FYNNEI. The CDR3 DNA reads as TGTGCCAGAAGCCCACTAGCGGCCCAAGAGACCCAGTACTTC. It codes for CARSPLAAQETQYF. Complete variable domain (other parts from reference TRBV2 and TRBJ2-5): EPEVTQTPSHQVTQMGQEVILRCVPISNHLYFYWYRQILGQKVEFLVSFYNNEISEKSEIFDDQFSVERPDGSNFTLKIRSTKLEDSAMYFCARSPLAAQETQYFGPGTRLLVL.

The chain has TRBV5-4 and TRBJ2-3; no clear D. Germline assignment: CDR1 SGHNT and CDR2 YYREEE (reference sequence). The CDR3 totals 14 residues. V was clipped by 7 bases and J by 5 bases, with 17 bases between them. The CDR3 loop is CASPSRVAEDTQYF. The CDR3 DNA follows: TGTGCCAGCCCTTCCCGGGTGGCTGAAGATACGCAGTATTTT.

The sample holds many counts of this clonotype. This chain uses TRBV20-1 with TRBJ2-2, with 7 bases aligning to TRBD1. The CDR3 spans 12 residues. Germline CDR1 reads DFQATT; CDR2 reads SNEGSKA (reference sequence). V was pared by 3 bases and J by 8 bases, with 3 bases of the junction left unmatched. The CDR3 region is CSARSGGGELFF. The DNA for the CDR3 is TGCAGTGCTAGGTCAGGGGGTGGGGAGCTGTTTTTT.

The rearrangement uses TRBV12-3 or TRBV12-4 and TRBJ2-1, with TRBD2 matching 14 bases. J gave up 6 bases and V 5 bases, and 6 bases lay outside the gene matches. This CDR3 comprises 16 residues. As DNA, the CDR3 is TGTGCCAGCAGTCCACCGGGACTAGCGGGGGCCAATGAGCAGTTCTTC. Protein sequence: CASSPPGLAGANEQFF.

This clonotype has just a few counts. The V gene is TRBV18, the J gene TRBJ2-1, with TRBD2 identical over 10 bases. J gave up 4 bases and V 2 bases, and 2 bases lay outside the gene matches. Germline CDR1 is KGHSH and CDR2 is LQKENI. The CDR3 has 15 residues. The CDR3 bases are TGTGCCAGCTCACCAAAACTAGCGGGGTACAATGAGCAGTTCTTC. Amino acid sequence: CASSPKLAGYNEQFF. Using reference TRBV18 and TRBJ2-1 for the parts outside the CDR3, the full variable domain is NAGVMQNPRHLVRRRGQEARLRCSPMKGHSHVYWYRQLPEEGLKFMVYLQKENIIDESGMPKERFSAEFPKEGPSILRIQQVVRGDSAAYFCASSPKLAGYNEQFFGPGTRLTVL.

This clonotype was seen repeatedly, ten times or more. The chain recombines TRBV7-2 with TRBJ1-4; possible D gene TRBD1, 5 bases. Germline assignment: CDR1 SGHTA and CDR2 FQGNSA. V was clipped by 2 bases and J by 8 bases, with 9 bases between them. CDR3 length equals 13 residues. In nucleotides, the CDR3 is TGTGCCAGCAGCTTACCCCAGGGAGAAAAACTGTTTTTT. Protein sequence: CASSLPQGEKLFF.

In its sample, this clonotype is medium-sized. This sequence joins TRBV7-2 and TRBJ2-7; 10 positions match TRBD1. The CDR3 sequence is 14 residues long. Germline CDR1 reads SGHTA; CDR2 reads FQGNSA. V trimming: 7 bases; J trimming: 4 bases; junction bases outside the gene matches: 7. DNA of the CDR3: TGTGCCAGCAAAAGACAGGGGGCAGTTTACGAGCAGTACTTC. It is translated as CASKRQGAVYEQYF.

This clonotype has ten or more counts. The V and J genes are TRBV5-4 and TRBJ2-7, with TRBD2 matching over 10 bases. Germline V gene lookup returns CDR1 SGHNT and CDR2 YYREEE (reference sequence). There are 19 residues in the CDR3. With 2 bases clipped from V and 0 bases from J, the junction kept 14 bases outside the gene matches. CDR3 coding DNA: TGTGCCAGCAGCTTTCCGAGCGGGGGGGATCCGAGGAGCTCCTACGAGCAGTACGTC. Protein: CASSFPSGGDPRSSYEQYV.

This clonotype has at least ten counts. V and J are TRBV7-2 and TRBJ1-5; 12 positions match TRBD1. J gave up 10 bases and V 4 bases, and 14 bases lay outside the gene matches. Germline CDR1 SGHTA, CDR2 FQGNSA. The CDR3 consists of 17 residues. The CDR3 loop reads CASSSKAGTGGEEPQHF. The DNA of the CDR3 is TGTGCCAGCAGCTCAAAGGCGGGGACAGGGGGCGAAGAACCCCAGCATTTT.

This clonotype was detected many times. This chain joins TRBV20-1 and TRBJ2-3; 11 bases agree with TRBD2. J lost 9 bases, V lost 6 bases, and 5 bases had no gene match. From germline, CDR1 is DFQATT and CDR2 SNEGSKA (reference sequence). The CDR3 spans 12 residues. The CDR3 DNA sequence: TGCAGTGCCCGGGGACTAGCGGACACGCAGTATTTT. The encoded protein is CSARGLADTQYF.

At least ten counts were recorded for this clonotype. The CDR3 DNA reads TGTGCCAGCAGCTTAAACGGGGGCAATTACAATGAGCAGTTCTTC. Translated, it gives CASSLNGGNYNEQFF. The chain couples TRBV7-2 to TRBJ2-1; D may be TRBD1 or TRBD2 (6 bases each). This CDR3 is 15 amino acids long. CDR1 is SGHTA and CDR2 is FQGNSA in the germline V gene. The V end was cut by 2 bases, the J end by 4 bases, with 12 bases between.

CDR3 residues: CASGPGTGCYEQYF. The CDR3 region has the DNA TGTGCCAGCGGCCCCGGGACAGGGTGCTACGAGCAGTACTTC. The chain carries TRBV5-3 and TRBJ2-7; 9 positions agree with TRBD1. TRBV5-3 falls under the ORF class, with uncertain function. This CDR3 is 14 amino acids long. J was trimmed by 3 bases and V by 8 bases; bases with no gene match: 9.